This TCR beta chain was sequenced during a study of cytomegalovirus exposure and HLA in healthy donors (dated by TCRdb to 2016 to 2017). Turning to the overall study: In an earlier analysis of 587 of the donors, approximately 300 Gb of sequence data and some 100 million unique TCR beta sequences from 180 million or so T cells were reported. The T cell repertoires of under 750 subjects were profiled by immunosequencing and related to cytomegalovirus serostatus. Across 300 to 400 genotyped donors of the cohort, an average of approximately 200,000 unique TCR beta nucleotide sequences per donor were sequenced, and around 19% of those sequences were non-productive. Rather than drawing on any new phenotypic data, the later analysis identified candidate immune exposures from TCR beta sequences and the way those sequences occurred across donors. Donor age, sex, ethnicity and CMV serostatus were collected together with the repertoire data. Both class I and class II loci were covered by HLA typing, at four-digit resolution. Of the 350 to 450 genotyped donors, 65% to 90% fell in the genetic ancestry cluster associated with self-reported Caucasian donors. Along with the approximately 620-subject first cohort, a separate validation cohort of 120 different subjects was used. Every repertoire in the discovery cohort had been generated on one and the same sequencing platform. A later analysis re-analyzed previously published TCR beta repertoires from approximately 670 donors and added high-resolution HLA genotyping to study TCR occurrence patterns. Around 300 gigabases of sequencing data and approximately 93 million unique TCR sequences were included in an early release covering 550 to 800 HLA-typed donors. Roughly 5 DR-DQ haplotypes were treated as single units for association and clustering because of strong linkage in the cohort. To decide whether each TCR beta V gene segment behaved as functional or pseudogenic, an earlier analysis of several hundred of the donors relied on high-throughput TCR beta sequencing. The aim of the study was to test whether cataloging public T cell receptors could identify signatures of past pathogen exposure. In a later genetic analysis, genome-wide SNP genotypes for 398 of the 666 donors were used, and that subset was treated as a discovery cohort. Typing coverage varied by locus: roughly 620-640 donors for A, B, C, DRB1 and DQB1; around 560 for DQA1; some 610 for DPA1; 450 to 480 for DPB1. To predict cytomegalovirus infection status, the study brought together high-throughput TCR immunosequencing, statistical association of individual TCRs with disease status, and machine learning.

In total, over 600 healthy bone marrow donors made up the cohort. At the time of sampling, all cohort members were nominally healthy, though unrecorded immune exposures were likely present. The donor tested CMV seropositive and was one of the 289 seropositive cohort members. A peripheral blood sample was provided by each donor, and peripheral blood mononuclear cells were used for TCR beta sequencing. Genomic DNA was extracted from the blood cell samples with the Qiagen DNeasy Blood Extraction Kit. What the study reported, not specific to this receptor: Specific HLA alleles were associated with more than 15,000 TCR beta sequences at a false discovery rate of 0.05 in a later analysis. HLA typing was unavailable for some donors at each locus, so association tests used only the typed subset. The authors suggested that the approach could potentially be generalized to other disease states and immunological phenotypes. The presence/absence analyses assumed that sequencing depth was roughly uniform across donors, and that assumption may not be true. An earlier analysis of around 540 of the donors showed that most TCR beta V segments appeared in productive rearrangements either about 87% or about 30% of the time, which broadly matched IMGT annotations. According to a later genetic analysis, donors in an Asian-associated ancestry cluster had fewer N-insertions in productive TCRs than the approximately 630-donor mean. A later analysis reported that several top co-occurrence clusters appeared linked to parvovirus B19, influenza, CMV and Epstein-Barr virus. Assigning TCR associations to individual alleles was difficult when HLA alleles, especially DR and DQ, strongly co-occurred. The study listed 150 to 200 TCR beta chains as associated with cytomegalovirus. According to a later analysis, most CMV-associated TCR beta chains appeared to be HLA-restricted, and the HLA associations seemed to be driven largely by CMV exposure. For the cohort, immune exposure information was limited to CMV serostatus. The sequencing pipeline was judged likely to have produced a cluster of highly shared sequence variants as a technical artifact. In vitro tests confirmed that three of the cytomegalovirus-associated TCR beta chains recognize cytomegalovirus antigens. About 15 rarely observed V segments, including chromosome 9 orphons, were excluded from the earlier analysis of about 500 of the donors because counts were too low. This cohort had only TCR beta chains sequenced, and the lack of alpha or paired-chain data limited which features could be detected. A later genetic analysis associated a missense DCLRE1C variant with V-gene and J-gene trimming of TCR beta chains, and an independent cohort replicated the association. Some IMGT-functional V segments, including TRBV6-2 and TRBV6-3, could not be distinguished by the 87-base-pair reads and were therefore excluded. A further reported finding was that TCR beta sequences accurately predicted the HLA-A and HLA-B alleles for most subjects in the first cohort. In a later analysis, TCR association rates were found to vary across HLA loci, with the most associated TCRs seen for DRB1 alleles and the fewest for HLA-C alleles. Compared with equally common non-associated chains, HLA-associated TCR beta chains in a later analysis were more clonally expanded and had lower generation probabilities. The classifier was reported to diagnose cytomegalovirus status with high specificity and sensitivity in both the original cohort and the validation cohort. Linkage disequilibrium might explain the correlated functional status among segregating V segments, but an unknown experimental factor could not be excluded. Most TCR sequences were observed very rarely across donors, whereas some public TCRs were present in many individuals.

Library prep was done by the immunoSEQ multiplex PCR assay. For the multiplex PCR, a mixture combining 60 forward primers for TCR Vbeta segments and 13 reverse primers for TCR Jbeta segments was used. The CDR3 region of rearranged TCR beta genes was amplified from genomic DNA with a multiplex PCR assay. The Illumina HiSeq System was used to sequence the amplified TCR beta libraries as 87-base-pair reads. Concerning the study's data processing: A later analysis tallied roughly 78 million unique TCR beta chains across the 700 or so repertoires, and about 12 million of those chains were shared by two or more donors. To remove PCR and sequencing errors, raw reads were error-corrected and collapsed into unique sequences using a nearest-neighbor algorithm that merged closely related sequences. Alignment of CDR3 sequences to IMGT reference sequences was used to assign V, D and J gene segments. Each retained sequence needed at least a six-nucleotide match to both a V gene segment and a J gene segment. A rearrangement was called productive if the CDR3 had no stop codons and remained in frame with V and J, and every other rearrangement was called non-productive. CDR3 was defined according to IMGT convention as the region running from the second conserved V-encoded cysteine to the conserved J-encoded phenylalanine. The earlier analysis of 500 to 600 of the donors excluded sequences that lacked an unambiguous match to a single V gene segment. An earlier analysis of about 600 of the donors called V segments functional above 56.7% productive rearrangements and segregating when the between-donor standard deviation exceeded 5%. A statistical classification framework was built for diagnosing cytomegalovirus status from the catalog of TCR beta chain sequences. A later analysis assigned V and J genes by comparing TCR nucleotide sequences with IMGT/GENE-DB human TR gene sequences. In a later analysis, CDR3 sequences and most-parsimonious VDJ recombination scenarios were assigned using the TCRdist pipeline. In a later analysis, each TCR beta chain was defined by its CDR3 amino acid sequence together with its V-gene family, and reads without a unique V-gene family were excluded. A later analysis removed several hundred highly shared, low-generation-probability nucleotide sequences to deal with suspected cross-contamination and a sequencing artifact. A later analysis calculated a clonal expansion index for each public chain from normalized within-repertoire ranks of inferred template counts. Generation probabilities in a later analysis came from a VDJ recombination model fitted to out-of-frame rearrangements, and those results were checked against IGoR. A later analysis scored TCR-TCR, TCR-HLA and TCR-CMV co-occurrence with hypergeometric tests, applying a repertoire-size bias correction to TCR pairs. To estimate false discovery rates, a later analysis permuted the HLA or CMV assignments 20 times. A later analysis grouped co-occurring TCRs with DBSCAN, adding TCRdist sequence similarity when clustering within HLA-allele-positive subsets. Co-occurrence clustering excluded repertoires with fewer than 30,000 or more than 120,000 public chains, plus five with anomalous nucleotide sharing. TCRdb provides this immuneACCESS table in a form limited to in-frame rearrangements. Some clones are lacking; in checked studies, under half of them reflect an unresolved V gene, and why the rest are absent is not known. V, J and clone size are taken as reported in that table, and D and trimming were inferred from the DNA itself. The sample table lists fewer than 120,000 clones, 76% of them with a count of one. Of the sample, roughly 12% falls within the top ten clones.

The CDR3 numbers 13 residues from cysteine through phenylalanine. Only the CDR3 region is kept as DNA, spanning 39 bases read in frame from base 1. V is pared back by 10 bases and J by 6 bases, with 16 bases lying between the germline termini. The germline V gene supplies CDR1 MDHEN and CDR2 SYDVKM. This clone was counted between two and nine times. It lacks a known antigen. The sample holds no much larger clone one base away, and base qualities are not on file. Source material: PBMCs. The clonotype comes from a man aged 25-45 years in good health and CMV-seropositive. The rearranged segments are TRBV28 and TRBJ1-5, and perhaps TRBD1 as D gene, on 6 matching bases. The sequenced DNA: TGTGCCACTCTGAGGGGGGGCGGTCAGCCCCAGCATTTT. Translated, it reads CATLRGGGQPQHF.